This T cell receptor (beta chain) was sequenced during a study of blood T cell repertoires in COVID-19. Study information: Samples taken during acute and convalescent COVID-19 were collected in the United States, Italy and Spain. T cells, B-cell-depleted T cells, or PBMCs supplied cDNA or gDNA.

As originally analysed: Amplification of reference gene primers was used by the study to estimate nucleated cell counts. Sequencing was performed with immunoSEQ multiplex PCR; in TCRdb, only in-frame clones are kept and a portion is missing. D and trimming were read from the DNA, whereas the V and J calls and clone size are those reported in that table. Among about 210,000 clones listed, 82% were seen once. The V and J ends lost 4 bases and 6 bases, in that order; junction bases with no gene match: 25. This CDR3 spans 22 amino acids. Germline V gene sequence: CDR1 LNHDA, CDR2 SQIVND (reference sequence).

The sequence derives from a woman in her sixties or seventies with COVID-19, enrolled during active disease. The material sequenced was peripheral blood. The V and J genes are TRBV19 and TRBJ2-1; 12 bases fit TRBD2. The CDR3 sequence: CASSRGAMTSGSVPADSNEQFF. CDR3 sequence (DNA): TGTGCCAGTAGTAGGGGCGCCATGACTAGCGGGAGTGTCCCGGCGGATTCCAATGAGCAGTTCTTC.